Listed here are 9 T cell receptor beta chains from one sample, sequenced in a study of blood T cells in healthy people across ages. Next came a second PCR, run for about 6 to 12 cycles, which used a sample-barcoded 5' primer along with a J-beta primer mix. TCRdb redid the calling of the 5' RACE reads with MiXCR, one entry per CDR3 protein. The sample includes around 780,000 distinct CDR3 sequences, 56% of them seen just once. Sequenced input: blood. The receptors were gathered from a man aged 35-49 years in good health.

V gene TRBV20-1 combines with J gene TRBJ1-1, with 11 bases fitting TRBD1. The germline V gene has CDR1 DFQATT and CDR2 SNEGSKA (reference sequence). Trimming cost V 0 bases and J 3 bases; bases outside gene matches: 12. This CDR3 contains 18 residues. The CDR3 coding sequence is TGCAGTGCTAGAGATCTTACAGCCCCGGGACAGGGGGACACTGAAGCTTTCTTT. Amino acids: CSARDLTAPGQGDTEAFF.

The chain joins TRBV29-1 to TRBJ2-1; D not resolved. The CDR3 consists of 11 residues. The germline V gene has CDR1 SQVTM and CDR2 ANQGSEA. V was trimmed by 7 bases and J by 9 bases, leaving 13 bases between them. The CDR3 sequence is CSAKVRGEQFF. CDR3 DNA sequence: TGCAGCGCCAAAGTGCGAGGTGAGCAGTTCTTC.

The chain has TRBV4-2 and TRBJ2-7; 12 bases line up with TRBD2. This CDR3 has 18 amino acids. V shed 1 base and J 12 bases; nucleotides not matched to a gene: 19. Per germline, CDR1 LGHNA and CDR2 YNFKEQ. In nucleotides, the CDR3 is TGTGCCAGCAGCCAAGTCGTCCCTAGCGGGGGGGCTGAAAACATTCGGTACTTC. This sequence encodes CASSQVVPSGGAENIRYF.

This chain uses TRBV27 with TRBJ2-6; tentatively, D is TRBD1 or TRBD2 (6 bases each). This CDR3 is built from 18 residues. V shed 11 bases and J shed 2 bases, with 25 bases lying between them. The germline V gene has CDR1 MNHEY and CDR2 SMNVEV (reference sequence). This CDR3 is CAGHLRHRGHAGANVLTF. The CDR3 DNA sequence: TGTGCCGGCCACTTACGGCACCGGGGGCACGCTGGGGCCAACGTCCTGACTTTC.

This sequence joins TRBV4-2 and TRBJ2-3; 7 bases map to TRBD2. The length of the CDR3 is 20 residues. V shed 0 bases, J shed 6 bases, and the junction held 21 bases outside the gene matches. Germline V CDR1 and CDR2: LGHNA, YNFKEQ. CDR3 residues: CASSQENFVGGSKTTDTQYF. DNA for the CDR3: TGTGCCAGCAGCCAAGAGAATTTTGTGGGGGGGAGCAAAACCACGGATACGCAGTATTTT.

V and J are TRBV27 and TRBJ2-3; 7 bases align to TRBD2. The CDR3 spans 17 residues. Per the germline V gene, CDR1 is MNHEY and CDR2 is SMNVEV (reference sequence). J gave up 2 bases and V 6 bases, and 14 bases lay outside the gene matches. CDR3 region: CASRRGGGDPITDTQYF. The CDR3 DNA sequence: TGTGCCAGCAGGCGCGGGGGAGGGGACCCTATCACAGATACGCAGTATTTT.

This sequence joins TRBV20-1 and TRBJ1-2, with 10 bases lining up with TRBD1. Trimming took 0 bases from V and 4 from J; bases not matched to a gene: 5. Germline CDR1 reads DFQATT; CDR2 reads SNEGSKA (reference sequence). The CDR3 contains 15 residues. In nucleotides, the CDR3 is TGCAGTGCTAGAGACCCGGGACAGGGGCGCTATGGCTACACCTTC. Amino acids: CSARDPGQGRYGYTF.

CDR3 region: CASSESLAGGHNEQFF. The DNA of the CDR3 is TGTGCCAGCAGTGAATCTCTAGCGGGGGGACACAATGAGCAGTTCTTC. This chain connects TRBV6-1 to TRBJ2-1; the match to TRBD2 covers 11 bases. In germline, CDR1 is MNHNS, CDR2 SASEGT. The CDR3 consists of 16 residues. The junction had 5 bases not matched to a gene; V was cut back by 2 bases and J by 5 bases.

The rearrangement joins TRBV2 to TRBJ1-2; 9 bases align to TRBD1. This CDR3 has 15 residues. The germline V gene has CDR1 SNHLY and CDR2 FYNNEI. Losses at the gene ends were 8 bases for V and 2 bases for J; bases not matched to a gene: 9. The CDR3 DNA sequence: TGTGCCAGCCCACCCGGGACAGGGCAAAACTATGGCTACACCTTC. Its translation: CASPPGTGQNYGYTF.